These T cell receptor beta chains were read from a single sample in a study of Ad26.COV2.S vaccination and SARS-CoV-2 variants. Here immunoSEQ multiplex PCR was the method, and the copy in TCRdb shows in-frame clones only, minus some. The sample shows a few hundred thousand clones, around 89% of them seen only once. Sample: peripheral blood, taken in a trial of Ad26.COV2.S vaccine versus placebo. The receptors were sampled from a person aged 18-60 years who received the Ad26.COV2.S COVID-19 vaccine or a placebo. Both conserved end residues are part of each CDR3. D genes are given only for firm matches. Clone size is shown for a subset of rows, as once, few, many or a class of expanded clone.

d_call cdr3_length j_call clone_size v_call cdr3_nt cdr3_aa
NA 14 TRBJ2-3 NA TRBV6-5 TGTGCCAGCAGTTACTCTGGTCCAGGCCAAACGCAGTATTTT CASSYSGPGQTQYF
NA 16 TRBJ2-7 NA TRBV5-5 TGTGCCAGCAGCTTGGTACCGACAGCAAACTCCTACGAGCAGTACTTC CASSLVPTANSYEQYF
TRBD2 16 TRBJ2-1 NA TRBV28 TGTGCCAGCAGTTTATCCCCAGCGGGGGGACTCGGGGAGCAGTTCTTC CASSLSPAGGLGEQFF
NA 14 TRBJ1-2 NA TRBV5-1 TGCGCCAGCAGCTTGGCCTTAGGGACCTATGGCTACACCTTC CASSLALGTYGYTF
TRBD2 16 TRBJ2-2 NA TRBV11-1 TGTGCCAGCACTTACCAAGGACTAGTGACCACCGGGGAGCTGTTTTTT CASTYQGLVTTGELFF
NA 16 TRBJ1-2 NA TRBV24-1 TGTGCCACCAGTGTAGGCAACCCACGGTTCTTCGGTGGCTACACCTTC CATSVGNPRFFGGYTF
NA 15 TRBJ1-2 NA TRBV3-1/TRBV3-2 TGTGCCAGCAGCCAATTCGGGACCTCACGCCGTGGCTACACCTTC CASSQFGTSRRGYTF
NA 16 TRBJ2-7 NA TRBV11-2 TGTGCCAGCAGCTTAAGGGGGAGGGCCAGCTCCTACGAGCAGTACTTC CASSLRGRASSYEQYF
NA 16 TRBJ1-2 once TRBV6-1 TGTGCCAGCAGTGAATGGCAGAACGAAAGAAGCTATGGCTACACCTTC CASSEWQNERSYGYTF
NA 12 TRBJ1-6 NA TRBV7-9 TGTGCCAGCAGTATCCTCGATTCACCCCTCCACTTT CASSILDSPLHF
NA 11 TRBJ2-1 NA TRBV2 TGTGCCAGCAGTGCGGGGTATGAGCAGTTCTTC CASSAGYEQFF
TRBD2 13 TRBJ2-1 NA TRBV6-6 TGTGCCACGGGGGGGACGGAATACAATGAGCAGTTCTTC CATGGTEYNEQFF
NA 13 TRBJ1-1 NA TRBV30 TGTGCCTGGAGTGCAGGGGTGAACACTGAAGCTTTCTTT CAWSAGVNTEAFF
TRBD1 16 TRBJ1-1 NA TRBV6-5 TGTGCCAGCAGTTACCCGACAGGGAGAGGTTTCTCTGAAGCTTTCTTT CASSYPTGRGFSEAFF
TRBD2 16 TRBJ2-5 NA TRBV4-1 TGCGCCAGCAGCCAAGTCCGCGGGGGGTCCCAAGAGACCCAGTACTTC CASSQVRGGSQETQYF
TRBD1 14 TRBJ1-4 NA TRBV6-1 TGTGCCAGCAGTGAGGGACAGGGGGCTGAAAAACTGTTTTTT CASSEGQGAEKLFF
NA 12 TRBJ2-7 NA TRBV15 TGTGCCACCAGCAGAGATTGGGGACGGCAGTACTTC CATSRDWGRQYF
TRBD2 16 TRBJ2-3 NA TRBV7-2 TGTGCCAGCAGCTATGGGACTAGCGGGGATAAAGATACGCAGTATTTT CASSYGTSGDKDTQYF
TRBD2 15 TRBJ2-1 few TRBV19 TGTGCCAGTAGTAAACTAGCGGTGACGGCCAATGAGCAGTTCTTC CASSKLAVTANEQFF
NA 13 TRBJ2-1 NA TRBV19 TGTGCCAGTAGTATCTCCACCTACAATGAGCAGTTCTTC CASSISTYNEQFF
NA 23 TRBJ2-1 NA TRBV28 TGTGCCAGCAGTCCCTATATCCCCAGGGTTGGGTTCGGTCAGGGGAATGGGTACAATGAGCAGTTCTTC CASSPYIPRVGFGQGNGYNEQFF
NA 14 TRBJ1-5 few TRBV27 TGTGCCAGCAGTACCCTTGGTCAAAATCAGCCCCAGCATTTT CASSTLGQNQPQHF
TRBD2 18 TRBJ2-1 NA TRBV5-6 TGTGCCAGCAGCCAACCGACTAGCGGGGGGCCGTCCTACAATGAGCAGTTCTTC CASSQPTSGGPSYNEQFF
NA 12 TRBJ2-2 NA TRBV11-3 TGTGCCAGCAGCTTAAGGACCGGGGAGCTGTTTTTT CASSLRTGELFF
NA 11 TRBJ1-4 NA TRBV29-1 TGCAGCGGGACAGAAAATGAAAAACTGTTTTTT CSGTENEKLFF
NA 16 TRBJ2-1 NA TRBV5-6 TGTGCCAGCAGCTTTGTGTTTCGGGGGTCCTACAATGAGCAGTTCTTC CASSFVFRGSYNEQFF
NA 12 TRBJ2-7 NA TRBV7-3 TGTGCCAGCAGCTTAATCCAGTACGAGCAGTACTTC CASSLIQYEQYF
TRBD2 16 TRBJ2-2 NA TRBV30 TGTGCCTGGAGTCTCGCGGGGGGGCCGGTTAGCGGGGAGCTGTTTTTT CAWSLAGGPVSGELFF
TRBD1 14 TRBJ2-2 NA TRBV2 TGTGCCAGCAGGGGACAGTCGCTAACCGGGGAGCTGTTTTTT CASRGQSLTGELFF